The clone carrying this T cell receptor beta chain was seen only a few times. The target antigen is unknown. The CDR3 totals 14 residues. V lost 6 bases and J 2 bases, leaving 13 bases between the germline ends. This entry comes from a study of blood T cells in healthy people across ages. General study results and limits: Conclusively comparing naive with antigen-experienced cells was impossible with unsorted PBMCs. Greater diversity and more naive CD4+ cells were seen in long-lived donors than in aged donors.

It was with a sample-barcoded 5' primer and a J-beta primer mix that a second PCR of roughly 6 to 12 cycles was run. TCRdb called the 5' RACE reads again in MiXCR, with one record for every CDR3 protein. The data hold roughly 1,800,000 distinct CDR3 sequences, with approximately 50% observed a single time. The rearrangement uses TRBV12-3 or TRBV12-4 and TRBJ1-2; D might be TRBD1 (6 bases). The sequenced sample consisted of blood. This clonotype was sampled from a woman in her thirties or forties in good health. This CDR3 is CASSSGVENYGYTF. As DNA, the CDR3 is TGTGCCAGCAGCTCAGGGGTGGAAAACTATGGCTACACCTTC.